This is a list of T cell receptor beta chains from one sample in a study of cytomegalovirus exposure and HLA in healthy donors. Data came from immunoSEQ multiplex PCR; TCRdb stores just in-frame clones and leaves some out. The data show 200,000 or so clones, about 86% seen once. Material: PBMCs. Source of these receptors: a woman aged 18-30 years in good health and CMV-seropositive. Each CDR3 is given with its conserved first and last residue. The D gene is left open where the match is weak. Size tells how often a clone was seen (once, few, many) or the class of an expanded clone, and some rows leave it out.

cdr3_aa cdr3_nt clone_size v_call d_call j_call
CASGLLRDKNTGELFF TGTGCTAGTGGTTTACTACGGGACAAGAACACCGGGGAGCTGTTTTTT . TRBV12-5 . TRBJ2-2
CASSFGQGYGYTF TGTGCCAGCAGTTTCGGTCAGGGTTATGGCTACACCTTC . TRBV28 . TRBJ1-2
CASSPPDRSRDQPQHF TGTGCCAGCAGCCCCCCTGACAGGAGCCGAGATCAGCCCCAGCATTTT . TRBV2 . TRBJ1-5
CASIKQGAAEAFF TGTGCCAGCATCAAACAGGGGGCTGCTGAAGCTTTCTTT few TRBV6-6 TRBD1 TRBJ1-1
CASSPRQAPNYGYTF TGCGCCAGCAGCCCCAGACAGGCCCCTAACTATGGCTACACCTTC . TRBV5-1 . TRBJ1-2
CASRNRQGAGELFF TGTGCCAGCAGGAACCGCCAGGGGGCCGGGGAGCTGTTTTTT . TRBV6-1 TRBD1 TRBJ2-2
CASSGQGVAGYTF TGTGCCAGCAGCGGCCAGGGGGTAGCTGGCTACACCTTC . TRBV5-4 TRBD1 TRBJ1-2
CASSPGGLTDTQYF TGTGCCAGCAGCCCGGGGGGCTTGACAGATACGCAGTATTTT few TRBV7-9 . TRBJ2-3
CASSLAGGLYNEQFF TGTGCCAGCAGCTTAGCGGGGGGGCTATACAATGAGCAGTTCTTC . TRBV5-4 TRBD2 TRBJ2-1
CASSSNRGLVGGTQYF TGTGCCAGCAGCTCCAACCGCGGACTAGTCGGGGGGACCCAGTACTTC . TRBV4-2 TRBD2 TRBJ2-5
CASSNRGRADTQYF TGTGCCAGCAGTAACAGGGGTCGGGCAGATACGCAGTATTTT . TRBV2 TRBD1 TRBJ2-3
CASSPQGLAGGYNEQFF TGTGCCAGCAGTCCCCAAGGACTAGCGGGGGGGTACAATGAGCAGTTCTTC . TRBV28 TRBD2 TRBJ2-1
CASRSGRGNTEAFF TGTGCCAGCAGATCGGGCAGGGGGAACACTGAAGCTTTCTTT once TRBV27 . TRBJ1-1
CASKAGGAVQPQHF TGTGCCAGTAAGGCAGGGGGCGCCGTTCAGCCCCAGCATTTT . TRBV19 TRBD1 TRBJ1-5
CASSFLPFAGKYNEQFF TGTGCCAGCAGTTTCCTCCCTTTTGCGGGGAAATACAATGAGCAGTTCTTC few TRBV27 . TRBJ2-1
CASNPPRWDRSGYTF TGTGCCAGCAATCCCCCGAGATGGGACAGGTCTGGCTACACCTTC . TRBV6-1 TRBD1 TRBJ1-2
CASSLRGYSGNTIYF TGTGCCAGCAGTTTACGGGGGTATTCTGGAAACACCATATATTTT . TRBV28 . TRBJ1-3
CASIARKETQYF TGTGCCAGCATTGCGAGAAAAGAGACCCAGTACTTC . TRBV2 . TRBJ2-5
CASSLYGLAGGDTQYF TGCGCCAGCAGCTTGTATGGCCTAGCGGGGGGCGATACGCAGTATTTT . TRBV5-1 TRBD2 TRBJ2-3
CASSPRTPGLAYEQFF TGTGCCAGCAGCCCCCGAACTCCGGGACTAGCGTATGAGCAGTTCTTC . TRBV7-9 TRBD2 TRBJ2-1
CASTPGGGTEAFF TGTGCCAGCACCCCCGGGGGAGGGACTGAAGCTTTCTTT . TRBV9 . TRBJ1-1
CASSYLLTGAYEQYF TGTGCCAGCAGTTACCTTCTGACAGGAGCCTACGAGCAGTACTTC . TRBV6-5 . TRBJ2-7
CASKPGGANYGYTF TGTGCCAGCAAACCAGGGGGTGCTAACTATGGCTACACCTTC . TRBV6-5 TRBD1 TRBJ1-2
CASSLGRGGGAGEQFF TGTGCCAGCAGCTTAGGGCGGGGCGGGGGGGCCGGAGAGCAGTTCTTC few TRBV7-9 TRBD2 TRBJ2-1
CASSPQVESSYEQYF TGTGCCAGCAGCCCCCAGGTGGAAAGCTCCTACGAGCAGTACTTC . TRBV9 . TRBJ2-7
CASTPGLDRGNYGYTF TGTGCCAGCACCCCTGGGTTGGACAGGGGAAACTATGGCTACACCTTC . TRBV7-9 TRBD1 TRBJ1-2
CASAARGLAGEETQYF TGTGCCTCCGCGGCCAGGGGACTAGCGGGGGAAGAGACCCAGTACTTC . TRBV10-3 TRBD2 TRBJ2-5
CASSSMTGTNTEAFF TGCGCCAGCAGCTCCATGACAGGGACTAACACTGAAGCTTTCTTT . TRBV5-1 TRBD1 TRBJ1-1
CASSPPPGGREQYF TGTGCCAGCAGCCCGCCCCCCGGGGGTCGAGAGCAGTACTTC . TRBV11-2 . TRBJ2-7
CASLGGTEAFF TGTGCCAGCCTAGGCGGGACTGAAGCTTTCTTT . TRBV27 . TRBJ1-1
CASSHRPGAGELFF TGTGCCAGCAGTCATCGGCCGGGGGCCGGGGAGCTGTTTTTT . TRBV28 . TRBJ2-2
CASSSPVLSLPNEQFF TGTGCCAGCAGCTCACCCGTCCTATCCCTCCCCAATGAGCAGTTCTTC . TRBV11-2 . TRBJ2-1
CASSTTGGNEQFF TGCGCCAGCAGCACGACAGGGGGCAATGAGCAGTTCTTC . TRBV5-1 TRBD1 TRBJ2-1